This entry lists 9 T cell receptor beta chains sequenced from one sample in a study of response to subunit inactivated influenza vaccine. One entry per CDR3 protein results from TCRdb running MiXCR on the RT-PCR reads. The sample has about 620,000 distinct CDR3 sequences; 12% are singletons. Material: PBMCs from blood, obtained on the day of vaccination. These receptors all stem from a man aged 50 or older who received an inactivated influenza vaccine.

The chain is built from TRBV3-1 and TRBJ2-1; 9 bases are shared with TRBD2. From germline, CDR1 is LGHDT and CDR2 YNNKEL (reference sequence). The trim removed 4 bases at V and 7 bases at J, leaving 8 bases unmatched. The CDR3 is 15 amino acids. The CDR3 sequence is CASSPSGTVGNEQFF. The CDR3 nucleotides are TGTGCCAGCAGCCCTAGCGGGACTGTCGGGAATGAGCAGTTCTTC.

The rearrangement joins TRBV12-3 or TRBV12-4 to TRBJ1-2; 9 nucleotides line up with TRBD1. There are 17 residues in the CDR3. Trimming took 6 bases from V and 4 from J; bases not matched to a gene: 15. For the CDR3, the DNA is TGTGCCAGCAGCCCACCACAGATCGGGACAGGGATCTATGGCTACACCTTC. It is translated as CASSPPQIGTGIYGYTF.

The table lists this clonotype with many counts. V gene TRBV7-9 combines with J gene TRBJ1-2; D is undetermined. CDR3 length: 13 amino acids. Per germline, CDR1 SEHNR and CDR2 FQNEAQ (reference sequence). V gave up 1 base and J gave up 3 bases, with 6 bases separating them. The CDR3 protein is CASSLGRDYGYTF. The CDR3 region has the DNA TGTGCCAGCAGCTTAGGACGGGACTATGGCTACACCTTC.

This clonotype has at least ten counts. The V and J genes are TRBV5-1 and TRBJ2-1; 7 bases are shared with TRBD1. V gave up 2 bases and J gave up 6 bases; unmatched junction bases: 8. Germline CDR1 reads SGHRS; CDR2 reads YFSETQ. CDR3 length: 15 residues. The CDR3 loop is CASSLEGQGVNEQFF. The CDR3 nucleotides read TGCGCCAGCAGCTTAGAGGGCCAGGGGGTCAATGAGCAGTTCTTC.

The chain employs TRBV14 and TRBJ1-1, with D uncertain. Germline CDR1 is SGHDN and CDR2 is FVKESK. V was trimmed by 4 bases and J by 4 bases, leaving 16 bases between them. CDR3 size: 15 residues. CDR3 bases: TGTGCCAGCAGCCCGGACGTGTTAAGGCGCACTGAAGCTTTCTTT. It yields the protein CASSPDVLRRTEAFF.

The chain employs TRBV6-1 and TRBJ2-1; perhaps TRBD1 as D (6 bases). Germline V gene data show CDR1 as MNHNS and CDR2 as SASEGT. The CDR3 loop spans 15 amino acids. V gave up 7 bases and J gave up 3 bases, with 16 bases separating them. For the CDR3, the DNA is TGTGCCAGCACCAAACAGGGTACCCTCTACAATGAGCAGTTCTTC. As protein: CASTKQGTLYNEQFF.

In its sample, this clonotype was seen many times. The chain recombines TRBV18 with TRBJ1-1, with TRBD1 matching 7 bases. The CDR3 is made up of 14 amino acids. The germline V gene encodes CDR1 KGHSH and CDR2 LQKENI. V trimming: 4 bases; J trimming: 0 bases; junction bases outside the gene matches: 2. This CDR3 is CASSLGTVNTEAFF. The CDR3, as DNA: TGTGCCAGCTCACTTGGGACAGTGAACACTGAAGCTTTCTTT.

In its sample, this clonotype was seen many times. J is TRBJ1-2 and V is TRBV6-2 or TRBV6-3, with TRBD1 as a possible D gene (6 bases). V was trimmed by 2 bases and J by 2 bases, leaving 15 bases between them. Germline V gene sequence: CDR1 MNHEY, CDR2 SVGEGT. There are 16 residues in the CDR3. The CDR3 reads CASSYQTGQTNYGYTF. As DNA, the CDR3 is TGTGCCAGCAGTTACCAGACAGGACAAACCAACTATGGCTACACCTTC.

The table lists this clonotype with a few counts. The chain is built from TRBV5-1 and TRBJ2-5, with 9 positions matching TRBD2. Germline V lookup: CDR1 SGHRS, CDR2 YFSETQ. The CDR3 is made up of 15 amino acids. Trimming removed 0 bases from V and 3 bases from J; junction bases left unmatched: 3. DNA of the CDR3: TGCGCCAGCAGCTTGGATGGGACTAGCAAAGAGACCCAGTACTTC. It translates to CASSLDGTSKETQYF.